A selection of T cell receptor beta chains follows, all from one sample in a study of blood T cell repertoires in COVID-19. Sequenced by immunoSEQ multiplex PCR; TCRdb stores in-frame clones only, minus some. Of about 65,000 clones in the sample, about 81% were seen once. Source material: peripheral blood. Every receptor here comes from an older man with acute or convalescent COVID-19. The CDR3 runs from the conserved cysteine through the conserved F or W. Fields, in order: clone size, V gene, CDR3 length, D gene, J gene, CDR3 DNA, CDR3 protein. A D gene is named only where the DNA matches it firmly. Rows may omit the clone size; those that give it use once, few, many or a size class.

size: NA; V: TRBV2; length: 14; D: NA; J: TRBJ1-1; DNA: TGTGCCAGCAAAGGAGGGGCGGTGAACACTGAAGCTTTCTTT; CDR3: CASKGGAVNTEAFF
size: once; V: TRBV30; length: 13; D: NA; J: TRBJ1-1; DNA: TGTGCCTGGAGTGGACAGCCGAACACTGAAGCTTTCTTT; CDR3: CAWSGQPNTEAFF
size: NA; V: TRBV11-2; length: 14; D: TRBD1; J: TRBJ1-1; DNA: TGTGCCAGCAGCTTAATCCGGACAGGGGCCCGAGCTTTCTTT; CDR3: CASSLIRTGARAFF
size: NA; V: TRBV18; length: 14; D: NA; J: TRBJ1-1; DNA: TGTGCCAGCTCACCAATCCAGAAGAACACTGAAGCTTTCTTT; CDR3: CASSPIQKNTEAFF
size: NA; V: TRBV6-6; length: 12; D: TRBD1; J: TRBJ2-7; DNA: TGTGCCAGCAGCAGGGACAGGCGGGGGCAGTACTTC; CDR3: CASSRDRRGQYF
size: NA; V: TRBV10-3; length: 16; D: NA; J: TRBJ2-1; DNA: TGTGCCATCAGTCGAGCAGGGTCCTACTCCTACAATGAGCAGTTCTTC; CDR3: CAISRAGSYSYNEQFF
size: NA; V: TRBV6-1; length: 13; D: NA; J: TRBJ1-1; DNA: TGTGCCAGCAGTGAATTCCGCTGGAGTGAAGCTTTCTTT; CDR3: CASSEFRWSEAFF
size: NA; V: TRBV2; length: 14; D: NA; J: TRBJ1-5; DNA: TGTGCCAGCAGTGGGCAGGGTAGCAATCAGCCCCAGCATTTT; CDR3: CASSGQGSNQPQHF
size: NA; V: TRBV29-1; length: 16; D: TRBD1; J: TRBJ2-3; DNA: TGCAGCGTTGAAGATCCCCGGGACAGGAGCACAGATACGCAGTATTTT; CDR3: CSVEDPRDRSTDTQYF
size: NA; V: TRBV5-1; length: 15; D: TRBD2; J: TRBJ2-5; DNA: TGCGCCAGCAGCTTGCAGGCGGGGGGGCAAGAGACCCAGTACTTC; CDR3: CASSLQAGGQETQYF
size: few; V: TRBV10-1; length: 16; D: NA; J: TRBJ1-2; DNA: TGCGCCAGCAGTGATCTCCGAGCAGGGGAATCCCATGGCTACACCTTC; CDR3: CASSDLRAGESHGYTF
size: once; V: TRBV11-2; length: 16; D: TRBD2; J: TRBJ2-5; DNA: TGTGCCAGCAGCTCCCTGGGACTAGCGGGGACTTATGGCCAGTACTTC; CDR3: CASSSLGLAGTYGQYF
size: NA; V: TRBV5-1; length: 15; D: NA; J: TRBJ1-3; DNA: TGCGCCAGCAGCTTGAGTGGAGGACCTGGAAACACCATATATTTT; CDR3: CASSLSGGPGNTIYF
size: NA; V: TRBV2; length: 14; D: NA; J: TRBJ2-7; DNA: TGTGCCAGCATCAAAAGCGATTTATCGGACAGCTGGTACTTC; CDR3: CASIKSDLSDSWYF
size: NA; V: TRBV18; length: 17; D: TRBD1; J: TRBJ1-5; DNA: TGTGCCAGCTCGCACGGACAGGGACCTTCAAGCAATCAGCCCCAGCATTTT; CDR3: CASSHGQGPSSNQPQHF
size: once; V: TRBV28; length: 15; D: TRBD1; J: TRBJ2-7; DNA: TGTGCCAGCAGTCCCGGGACAGAGTACTCCTACGAGCAGTACTTC; CDR3: CASSPGTEYSYEQYF
size: NA; V: TRBV7-3; length: 15; D: TRBD2; J: TRBJ2-1; DNA: TGTGCCAGCAGCTTTATCGGGGGGTCTACTAATGAGCAGTTCTTC; CDR3: CASSFIGGSTNEQFF
size: NA; V: TRBV19; length: 18; D: TRBD2; J: TRBJ2-1; DNA: TGTGCCAGTAGTACACCCTTACTAGCGGGGGGGTCCTACAATGAGCAGTTCTTC; CDR3: CASSTPLLAGGSYNEQFF
size: NA; V: TRBV5-1; length: 16; D: TRBD2; J: TRBJ2-2; DNA: TGCGCCAGCAGCCAAACTAGCGGGATAAACACCGGGGAGCTGTTTTTT; CDR3: CASSQTSGINTGELFF
size: NA; V: TRBV10-2; length: 18; D: TRBD1; J: TRBJ2-1; DNA: TGCGCCAGCAGTGAGCGTCGGGGGACAGGGGGGGTCCGCGATGAGCAGTTCTTC; CDR3: CASSERRGTGGVRDEQFF
size: NA; V: TRBV18; length: 14; D: NA; J: TRBJ2-2; DNA: TGTGCCAGCTTGTCGGGAATTCAGGCCGGGGAGCTGTTTTTT; CDR3: CASLSGIQAGELFF
size: NA; V: TRBV6-2/TRBV6-3; length: 12; D: NA; J: TRBJ1-2; DNA: TGTGCCAGCAGTTACAGTCGAGAGGGCTACACCTTC; CDR3: CASSYSREGYTF
size: NA; V: TRBV16; length: 15; D: TRBD1; J: TRBJ1-6; DNA: TGTGCCAGCAGCCAATCGGGGACAGGTAATTCACCCCTCCACTTT; CDR3: CASSQSGTGNSPLHF
size: NA; V: TRBV2; length: 14; D: TRBD1; J: TRBJ2-7; DNA: TGTGCCAGCAGCGGACAGGGCGTTACCTACGAGCAGTACTTC; CDR3: CASSGQGVTYEQYF
size: few; V: TRBV6-5; length: 14; D: NA; J: TRBJ1-6; DNA: TGTGCCAGCAGTTACAACAGAGGGAATTCACCCCTCCACTTT; CDR3: CASSYNRGNSPLHF
size: NA; V: TRBV7-3; length: 15; D: NA; J: TRBJ2-3; DNA: TGTGCCAGCAGCCAAAAGTACGGGGGCACAGATACGCAGTATTTT; CDR3: CASSQKYGGTDTQYF
size: NA; V: TRBV11-3; length: 14; D: NA; J: TRBJ2-1; DNA: TGTGCCAGCAGCTTAGCGGGGGAATACAATGAGCAGTTCTTC; CDR3: CASSLAGEYNEQFF
size: NA; V: TRBV5-1; length: 14; D: TRBD1; J: TRBJ1-1; DNA: TGCGCCAGCAGCTTAGGGGGCGCGGGCACTGAAGCTTTCTTT; CDR3: CASSLGGAGTEAFF
size: NA; V: TRBV6-5; length: 15; D: NA; J: TRBJ2-5; DNA: TGTGCCAGCAGTTCTGCCGGGGTTTCCCAAGAGACCCAGTACTTC; CDR3: CASSSAGVSQETQYF
size: once; V: TRBV2; length: 14; D: NA; J: TRBJ1-5; DNA: TGTGCCAGCAGTGAAGCCCAGGGCAATCAGCCCCAGCATTTT; CDR3: CASSEAQGNQPQHF
size: NA; V: TRBV19; length: 16; D: TRBD1; J: TRBJ2-2; DNA: TGTGCCAGTACCCCCACGGGACAGGGGAACACCGGGGAGCTGTTTTTT; CDR3: CASTPTGQGNTGELFF
size: NA; V: TRBV24-1; length: 14; D: NA; J: TRBJ1-2; DNA: TGTGCCACCAGTGACAGGGGAGAGATTCGTGGCTACACCTTC; CDR3: CATSDRGEIRGYTF
size: NA; V: TRBV30; length: 16; D: TRBD1; J: TRBJ1-3; DNA: TGTGCCTCTTCCCGGGACAGCCGCGTTGGGGGAAACACCATATATTTT; CDR3: CASSRDSRVGGNTIYF
size: NA; V: TRBV5-6; length: 15; D: NA; J: TRBJ1-5; DNA: TGTGCCAGCAGCTTGGGTCCGGGTTTATCACGGCCCCAGCATTTT; CDR3: CASSLGPGLSRPQHF
size: NA; V: TRBV6-6; length: 15; D: NA; J: TRBJ1-3; DNA: TGTGCCAGCAGTTACATGTCCGGGGCTGGAAACACCATATATTTT; CDR3: CASSYMSGAGNTIYF